This T cell receptor beta chain was sequenced for a study of siplizumab effects on memory and regulatory T cells. Germline CDR1 is SGHTA and CDR2 is FQGTGA. Trimming took off 5 bases at V and 3 bases at J, with 11 bases between the two ends. The CDR3 covers 14 residues. In regard to this clone: The antigen is not known.

Study observations and caveats: Mappable alloreactive CD4+ clones came from Treg cells less than 70% of the time on average with siplizumab, against about 25% in controls. Siplizumab significantly lowered the alloreactive sequences that could be traced to unstimulated CD4+ memory cells. About 80-97% of proliferating CD4+ or CD8+ clones had no assignable naive or memory phenotype.

Per sample, some 10^5 TCR templates were assayed. Using immunoSEQ multiplex PCR, the repertoire was profiled, and TCRdb retains in-frame clones only, with some absent. The data contain 65,000 to 90,000 clones, 93% of them seen just once; the ten biggest clones take up 4.5% to 6.5%. Sequencing input: CD8+ T cells sorted from blood. The chain joins TRBV7-3 to TRBJ2-1; the D call may be TRBD1 or TRBD2 (6 bases each). The sequence came from a human donor in good health. CDR3: CASSDGGVYNEQFF. The DNA of the CDR3 is TGTGCCAGCAGCGACGGGGGCGTCTACAATGAGCAGTTCTTC. Full variable domain (rest looked up from reference TRBV7-3 and TRBJ2-1): GAGVSQTPSNKVTEKGKYVELRCDPISGHTALYWYRQSLGQGPEFLIYFQGTGAADDSGLPNDRFFAVRPEGSVSTLKIQRTERGDSAVYLCASSDGGVYNEQFFGPGTRLTVL.